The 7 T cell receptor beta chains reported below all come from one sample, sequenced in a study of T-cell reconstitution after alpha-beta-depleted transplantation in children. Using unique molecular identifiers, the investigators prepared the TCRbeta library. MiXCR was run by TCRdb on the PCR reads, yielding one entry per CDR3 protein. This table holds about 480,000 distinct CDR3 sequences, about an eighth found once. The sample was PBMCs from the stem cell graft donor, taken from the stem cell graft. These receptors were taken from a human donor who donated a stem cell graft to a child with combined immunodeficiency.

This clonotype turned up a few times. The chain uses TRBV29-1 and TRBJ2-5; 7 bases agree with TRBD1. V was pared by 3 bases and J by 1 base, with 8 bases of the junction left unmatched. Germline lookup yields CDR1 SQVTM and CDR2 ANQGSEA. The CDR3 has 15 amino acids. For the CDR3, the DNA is TGCAGCGTTGAGGTTGTGGACAGGACCCAAGAGACCCAGTACTTC. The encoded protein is CSVEVVDRTQETQYF.

The CDR3 DNA reads as TGTGCCAGCAGCAAAGGGGTGACTATCCATCCCCAAGGAGATACGCAGTATTTT. Amino acid sequence: CASSKGVTIHPQGDTQYF. The chain carries TRBV21-1 and TRBJ2-3; the D call in the table, TRBD2, was not verified against the DNA. TRBV21-1 is deemed a pseudogene. This CDR3 region has 18 residues.

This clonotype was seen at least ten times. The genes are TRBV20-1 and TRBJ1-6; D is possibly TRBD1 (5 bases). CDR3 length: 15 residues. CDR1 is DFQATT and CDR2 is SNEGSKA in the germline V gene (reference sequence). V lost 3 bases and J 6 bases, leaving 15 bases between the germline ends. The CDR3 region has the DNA TGCAGTGCTAGGTATCAGGGTGGGGGTAATTCACCCCTCCACTTT. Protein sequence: CSARYQGGGNSPLHF.

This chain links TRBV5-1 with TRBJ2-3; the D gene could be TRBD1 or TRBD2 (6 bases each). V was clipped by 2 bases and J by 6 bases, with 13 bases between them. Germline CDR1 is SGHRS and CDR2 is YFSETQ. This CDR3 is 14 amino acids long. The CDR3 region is CASSLGGIKDTQYF. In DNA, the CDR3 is TGCGCCAGCAGCTTAGGGGGGATTAAGGATACGCAGTATTTT.

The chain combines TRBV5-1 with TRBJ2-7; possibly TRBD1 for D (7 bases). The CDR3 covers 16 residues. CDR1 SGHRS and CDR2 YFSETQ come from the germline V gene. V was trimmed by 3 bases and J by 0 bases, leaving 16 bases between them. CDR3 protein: CASSWAGQTSSYEQYF. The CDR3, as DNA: TGCGCCAGCAGCTGGGCGGGACAGACCAGCTCCTACGAGCAGTACTTC.

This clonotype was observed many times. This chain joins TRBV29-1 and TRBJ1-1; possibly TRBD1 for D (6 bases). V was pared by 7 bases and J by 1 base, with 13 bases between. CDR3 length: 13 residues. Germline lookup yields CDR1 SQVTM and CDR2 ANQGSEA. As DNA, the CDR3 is TGCAGCGGGGGGGCAGGGCCGAACACTGAAGCTTTCTTT. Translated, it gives CSGGAGPNTEAFF.

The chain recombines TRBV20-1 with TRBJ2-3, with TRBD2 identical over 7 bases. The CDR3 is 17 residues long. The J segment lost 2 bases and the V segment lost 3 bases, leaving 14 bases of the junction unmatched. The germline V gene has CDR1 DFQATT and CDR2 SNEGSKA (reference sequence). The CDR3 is CSARARVAGEITDTQYF. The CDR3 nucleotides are TGCAGTGCTAGGGCGCGGGTCGCGGGGGAGATCACAGATACGCAGTATTTT.